The following is a TCR beta chain sequence with its context. The antigen it recognizes is unknown. No quality values exist for individual bases; no much larger clone is one base distant. This record comes from a study of OX40 agonist ivuxolimab in advanced cancers. Context from the whole study: Ivuxolimab, which targeted the costimulatory receptor OX40 (CD134), was an agonistic, fully human IgG2 monoclonal antibody. Intravenous ivuxolimab was administered to patients every 2 weeks at six dose levels: 0.01, 0.1, 0.3, 1.5, 3 and 10 mg/kg. Of the approximately 53 patients in dose escalation, 19 had hepatocellular carcinoma, around 15 had melanoma, 9 had renal cell carcinoma and 9 had head and neck cancer. In the dose-escalation cohort, about four fifths of patients were male, and the mean age was approximately 60 years with a range of 23 to 79. Patients were allowed to have had prior anti-PD-1, anti-PD-L1 or anti-CTLA-4 therapy, and roughly two fifths of the dose-escalation patients had been treated with checkpoint inhibitors. Partial responses occurred in three dose-escalation patients: two with cutaneous melanoma and one with hepatocellular carcinoma. The point of sequencing TCRbeta in the periphery was to test whether ivuxolimab changed TCR sequence diversity and drove clonal T-cell expansion. The paper reports the monotherapy dose-escalation portion (N of about 52 patients) of the phase I ivuxolimab trial. Findings and caveats that apply to the study as a whole: Clonal expansion of both CD4+ and CD8+ blood T cells was observed from baseline to week 6 at doses 0.1 to 3.0 mg/kg. After ivuxolimab, more expanded clones were found on average in CD8+ T cells than in CD4+ T cells. Partial responders in the 0.1-3.0 mg/kg groups had among the lowest normalized peripheral clonal expansion, especially among CD8+ T cells. Low levels of normalized T-cell clonal expansion were also seen in some patients who did not respond. The antigen specificity of the clonally expanded peripheral T cells was not determined.

Including cysteine and phenylalanine, the CDR3 has 14 amino acids. Only the CDR3 DNA is retained, 42 bases long and in frame from the first base. The germline V gene gives CDR1 as SGHTA and CDR2 as FQGTGA. Trimmed from V: 5 bases; trimmed from J: 2 bases; junction bases lacking a gene match: 4. Patients with a history of autoimmune disease or receiving systemic immunosuppression were excluded from the trial. Peripheral blood for TCR sequencing was drawn from every dose cohort at baseline, at cycle 4 day 1 and at cycle 7 day 1. Samples came from an open-label, multicenter, first-in-human phase I dose-escalation trial of ivuxolimab. The trial enrolled adults with locally advanced or metastatic head and neck squamous cell, hepatocellular, melanoma or renal cell carcinoma. Before TCR sequencing, CD4+ T cells and CD8+ T cells were sorted from peripheral blood as separate populations. Genomic DNA was isolated from the sorted cells so that the TCRbeta CDR3 region could be sequenced. The immunoSEQ Assay was used to sequence the TCRbeta CDR3 regions. The table comes from immuneACCESS by way of TCRdb, which keeps in-frame sequences with V and J called. Part of the clones is missing from these tables; in studies checked, under half for an unresolved V gene and the rest for unknown reasons. The sample table records 110,000 or so clones; 75% to 95% of these occur just once. The ten largest account for 0.66% of the sample.

The sequence links TRBV7-3 to TRBJ1-2, and TRBD1 aligns with 8 junction nucleotides. Sequenced here: CD4+ or CD8+ T cells sorted from blood, sampled in a trial of the OX40 agonist ivuxolimab. This sequence originates from an adult with an advanced solid tumor such as melanoma, head and neck, liver or kidney cancer. The CDR3 is CASSPGQGNYGYTF. The DNA sequence reads TGTGCCAGCAGCCCCGGACAGGGAAACTATGGCTACACCTTC.